The 18 T cell receptor beta chains in this list originate from one sample, sequenced in a study of radiation and T cells in renal cell carcinoma. Using immunoSEQ multiplex PCR, the repertoire was profiled, and TCRdb retains in-frame clones only, with some absent. The profile shows about 130,000 clones, approximately 78% of them singletons. Regarding time point: baseline pretreatment blood. Specified treatment: 15 Gy SBRT to primary tumor, nephrectomy 4 weeks later. The sample in question was blood, obtained from a patient whose treatment included radiotherapy and nephrectomy. The receptors originated from a woman aged 60-75 years with renal cell carcinoma.

The chain has TRBV4-1 and TRBJ2-5; TRBD1 agrees at 11 bases. J was trimmed by 4 bases and V by 1 base; bases with no gene match: 2. The CDR3 extends over 15 amino acids. Germline V gene lookup returns CDR1 MGHRA and CDR2 YSYEKL. CDR3 loop: CASSQGTGGVETQYF. CDR3 nucleotide sequence: TGCGCCAGCAGCCAAGGGACAGGGGGCGTAGAGACCCAGTACTTC.

The V call is TRBV15, the J call TRBJ2-3; perhaps D is TRBD1 or TRBD2 (5 bases each). Germline CDR1 LNHNV, CDR2 YYDKDF (reference sequence). This CDR3 spans 17 amino acids. With 4 bases removed from V and 6 bases from J, the gap between germline ends came to 23 bases. The CDR3 is CATSNNRDDFLRDTQYF. DNA for the CDR3: TGTGCCACCAGCAACAACCGGGACGACTTCCTAAGGGATACGCAGTATTTT.

The chain employs TRBV29-1 and TRBJ2-5; TRBD2 matches 9 bases. Germline assignment: CDR1 SQVTM and CDR2 ANQGSEA. J gave up 5 bases and V 4 bases, and 5 bases lay outside the gene matches. CDR3 length: 13 amino acids. CDR3 coding DNA: TGCAGCGTTGTCGCGGGGGGGTATGAGACCCAGTACTTC. This translates into CSVVAGGYETQYF.

For this clone: Distinct nucleotide sequences in the sample also encode this CDR3. The rearrangement joins TRBV28 to TRBJ1-6; 9 nucleotides align to TRBD1. The CDR3 runs to 13 residues. CDR1 is MDHEN, CDR2 SYDVKM, per germline. V lost 6 bases, J lost 7 bases, and 1 base stayed unmatched. CDR3 sequence: CASRGQGNSPLHF. The CDR3 nucleotides read TGTGCCAGCAGGGGACAGGGAAATTCACCCCTCCACTTT.

This clone showed up just a few times. The chain couples TRBV4-2 to TRBJ1-5; D unclear. Germline loops: CDR1 LGHNA, CDR2 YNFKEQ. This CDR3 has 15 amino acids. V was pared by 4 bases and J by 1 base, with 11 bases between. CDR3 residues: CASSPVISSNQPQHF. CDR3 sequence (DNA): TGTGCCAGCAGCCCCGTAATCTCCAGCAATCAGCCCCAGCATTTT.

V gene TRBV6-4 combines with J gene TRBJ2-1, with D maybe TRBD1 (5 bases). The CDR3 consists of 15 residues. Germline values: CDR1 MRHNA, CDR2 SNTAGT. The germline V and J ends were trimmed by 4 bases and 7 bases, with 17 bases remaining between them. CDR3 coding DNA: TGTGCCAGCAGTGTCGACACCAGTCACAGGAATGAGCAGTTCTTC. Residues: CASSVDTSHRNEQFF.

This chain connects TRBV11-2 to TRBJ1-1; D remains ambiguous. The germline V and J ends were trimmed by 5 bases and 1 base, with 11 bases remaining between them. Germline V gives CDR1 SGHAT, CDR2 FQNNGV. This CDR3 region has 14 residues. In DNA, the CDR3 is TGTGCCAGCAGCATCAACCGGGAGAACACTGAAGCTTTCTTT. It translates to CASSINRENTEAFF.

This chain links TRBV7-3 with TRBJ2-3; 11 bases line up with TRBD2. The CDR3 is made up of 15 amino acids. The V gene's germline CDR1 is SGHTA and CDR2 FQGTGA. V shed 6 bases and J 2 bases; nucleotides not matched to a gene: 4. Here the CDR3 reads CASSPSGGTTDTQYF. In DNA, the CDR3 is TGTGCCAGCAGTCCTAGCGGGGGGACCACAGATACGCAGTATTTT.

This clone has at least ten counts. The chain recombines TRBV6-5 with TRBJ1-6; D possibly corresponds to TRBD1 (6 bases). Trimming removed 0 bases at V and 13 bases at J, with 10 bases between. The CDR3 has 13 amino acids. Germline assignment: CDR1 MNHEY and CDR2 SVGAGI. The CDR3 is CASSYSMGAPLHF. The CDR3 nucleotides are TGTGCCAGCAGTTACTCGATGGGGGCCCCCCTCCACTTT.

In DNA form, the CDR3 reads TGTGCCAGCAGTGAAACACTAGACCCAGAGACCCAGTACTTC. Encoded protein: CASSETLDPETQYF. This sequence joins TRBV6-1 and TRBJ2-5, with D possibly matching TRBD2 (5 bases). Germline CDR1 is MNHNS and CDR2 is SASEGT. This CDR3 region has 14 residues. V lost 2 bases, J lost 4 bases, and 11 bases lay in between.

The rearrangement links TRBV2 to TRBJ2-7; 10 bases line up with TRBD1. The CDR3 covers 20 residues. Germline CDR1 is SNHLY and CDR2 is FYNNEI. Trimming at V came to 0 bases and at J to 2 bases, leaving 16 bases not matched to a gene. CDR3: CASSEAPQWGQGLRAYEQYF. For the CDR3, the DNA is TGTGCCAGCAGTGAAGCGCCCCAGTGGGGACAGGGGTTACGGGCCTACGAGCAGTACTTC.

The chain is built from TRBV6-5 and TRBJ1-1, with D unclear. The V gene's germline CDR1 is MNHEY and CDR2 SVGAGI. The CDR3 spans 14 residues. Between the trimmed V and J ends, which lost 5 bases and 0 bases, there was a span of 10 bases. The CDR3, as DNA: TGTGCCAGCAGTCTTGGGCTCATGAACACTGAAGCTTTCTTT. Protein: CASSLGLMNTEAFF.

The sample holds one count of this clone. V is TRBV6-1 and J is TRBJ2-3, with D unclear. The CDR3 has 15 amino acids. Germline-derived CDR1 and CDR2 are MNHNS and SASEGT. Trimming cost V 6 bases and J 0 bases, with 13 bases left between them. In DNA, the CDR3 is TGTGCCAGCAGCTCTCTGACGGTTAGCACAGATACGCAGTATTTT. This encodes CASSSLTVSTDTQYF.

This clone was observed once. V usage is TRBV29-1 and J usage is TRBJ2-3; D is possibly TRBD1 or TRBD2 (5 bases each). There are 14 residues in the CDR3. Germline values: CDR1 SQVTM, CDR2 ANQGSEA. V dropped 7 bases and J dropped 0 bases, with 14 bases sitting between them. The CDR3 DNA is TGCAGCGCCAAGGGACCGATTAGCACAGATACGCAGTATTTT. Its protein product is CSAKGPISTDTQYF.

J is TRBJ2-7 and V is TRBV18; TRBD2 matches 13 bases. Trimming removed 8 bases from V and 1 base from J; junction bases left unmatched: 5. Germline CDR1 KGHSH, CDR2 LQKENI. This CDR3 comprises 15 residues. The CDR3 nucleotides are TGTGCCAGCGCCCCGGGACTAGCGGGATCCTACGAGCAGTACTTC. This encodes CASAPGLAGSYEQYF.

The genes are TRBV5-5 and TRBJ2-5; D call uncertain. This CDR3 comprises 13 residues. The V gene's germline CDR1 is SGHKS and CDR2 YYEKEE (reference sequence). Trimming took off 3 bases at V and 3 bases at J, with 9 bases between the two ends. The CDR3 DNA reads as TGTGCCAGCAGCTGGCATTATGAAGAGACCCAGTACTTC. The encoded protein is CASSWHYEETQYF.

V usage is TRBV15 and J usage is TRBJ2-7, with D possibly TRBD1 on 5 matching bases. There are 14 residues in the CDR3. Trimming removed 0 bases from V and 4 bases from J, with 10 bases in between. From germline, CDR1 is LNHNV and CDR2 YYDKDF (reference sequence). CDR3 in amino acids: CATSRDAGWYEQYF. The CDR3 DNA sequence: TGTGCCACCAGCAGAGATGCAGGGTGGTACGAGCAGTACTTC.

This clone has more than one count but fewer than ten. This rearrangement joins TRBV6-1 to TRBJ1-6, with a tentative D call TRBD1 (6 bases). V was trimmed by 0 bases and J by 3 bases, leaving 9 bases between them. The CDR3 spans 16 residues. Per germline, CDR1 MNHNS and CDR2 SASEGT. The CDR3 nucleotides read TGTGCCAGCAGTGAAGCGCAGGGGCACTATAATTCACCCCTCCACTTT. This encodes CASSEAQGHYNSPLHF.